A selection of T cell receptor beta chains follows, all from one sample in a study of cytomegalovirus exposure and HLA in healthy donors. Sequencing was performed with immunoSEQ multiplex PCR; in TCRdb, only in-frame clones are kept and a portion is missing. The profile shows roughly 180,000 clones, more than 65% of them singletons. The specimen sequenced was PBMCs. All receptors come from a male donor in good health and CMV-seronegative. The CDR3 runs from the conserved cysteine through the conserved F or W. The D gene is left open where the match is weak. The size of a clone is reported for some rows only, either as once, few or many, or as a class for expanded clones.

>-|TRBV19|-|TRBJ1-1
TGTGCCAGTAGTATAGGGTCAGTTGAAGCTTTCTTT
CASSIGSVEAFF
>TRBD1|TRBV2|-|TRBJ2-7
TGTGCCAGCACTTCCGGGACAGGCTCCTACGAGCAGTACTTC
CASTSGTGSYEQYF
>-|TRBV4-2|-|TRBJ1-5
TGTGCCAGCAGCCCTTCGCGGAGGGAGAACGGGCCCCAGCATTTT
CASSPSRRENGPQHF
>-|TRBV7-3|-|TRBJ2-3
TGTGCCAGCAGCTTAACGCCAGTTAGCACAGATACGCAGTATTTT
CASSLTPVSTDTQYF
>TRBD1|TRBV6-4|-|TRBJ2-1
TGTGCCAGCAGTGAAGGGACAGGGCCGGGAAATGAGCAGTTCTTC
CASSEGTGPGNEQFF
>-|TRBV7-3|-|TRBJ2-3
TGTGCCAGCAGCCCCACCCCTAAGGGGGGCACAGATACGCAGTATTTT
CASSPTPKGGTDTQYF
>TRBD2|TRBV7-2|-|TRBJ2-3
TGTGCCAGCAGCTTAGTCGTAGGGAGCGGGGGTACGCAGTATTTT
CASSLVVGSGGTQYF
>TRBD1|TRBV28|-|TRBJ2-7
TGTGCCAGCAGTTTATACAGGGGGAACTACGAGCAGTACTTC
CASSLYRGNYEQYF
>TRBD1|TRBV11-3|-|TRBJ2-7
TGTGCCAGCAGCAAACGGGACAGGGGAGGCGAGCAGTACTTC
CASSKRDRGGEQYF
>-|TRBV5-6|-|TRBJ1-1
TGTGCCAGCAGCTTGGATCAGGGGTTGACTGAAGCTTTCTTT
CASSLDQGLTEAFF
>-|TRBV18|-|TRBJ2-1
TGTGCCAGCTCATCCACGGCCGGGGTGGATGAGCAGTTCTTC
CASSSTAGVDEQFF
>TRBD2|TRBV5-1|-|TRBJ2-5
TGCGCCAGCAGCCGGTCTGGCGGGGGGGTCCTAGAGACCCAGTACTTC
CASSRSGGGVLETQYF
>-|TRBV4-1|once|TRBJ1-3
TGCGCCAGCAGCCACCAAAGACAGAAGAACTCTGGAAACACCATATATTTT
CASSHQRQKNSGNTIYF
>-|TRBV19|-|TRBJ2-2
TGTGCCAGTAGTATAGTCATGATTGGGGTATCAGGGTCGAACACCGGGGAGCTGTTTTTT
CASSIVMIGVSGSNTGELFF
>-|TRBV30|-|TRBJ1-1
TGTGCCTGGAGTGTACGGGGGGGGGCTTTCTTT
CAWSVRGGAFF
>-|TRBV5-1|-|TRBJ2-5
TGCGCCAGCAGCCGCGGCAGGGAAGGAGAGACCCAGTACTTC
CASSRGREGETQYF
>-|TRBV2|-|TRBJ1-2
TGTGCCAGCAGACCGAGGATGGGTTCGAACTATGGCTACACCTTC
CASRPRMGSNYGYTF
>-|TRBV10-3|few|TRBJ1-6
TGTGCCATCAGTGAAAACACCGGGCCGGGGTCACCCCTCCACTTT
CAISENTGPGSPLHF
>TRBD1|TRBV10-3|-|TRBJ1-4
TGTGCCATCAGTGAGTGGGGACAGGGGGTTGAAAAACTGTTTTTT
CAISEWGQGVEKLFF
>TRBD1|TRBV7-2|-|TRBJ1-5
TGTGCCAGCAGCTTAGTCGGCAGGGGGCCTCACAATCAGCCCCAGCATTTT
CASSLVGRGPHNQPQHF
>-|TRBV5-1|-|TRBJ1-2
TGCGCCAGCAGCGAAGCTTCTAACTATGGCTACACCTTC
CASSEASNYGYTF
>TRBD1|TRBV18|-|TRBJ1-1
TGTGCCAGCTCACGACAGGGACGGGACACTGAAGCTTTCTTT
CASSRQGRDTEAFF
>-|TRBV19|few|TRBJ1-2
TGTGCCAGTAACTTTCTGAGGATCTCCTATGGCTACACCTTC
CASNFLRISYGYTF
>-|TRBV4-3|-|TRBJ1-3
TGCGCCAGCAGCCCGCATGGGCCGGACTCTGGAAACACCATATATTTT
CASSPHGPDSGNTIYF
>-|TRBV5-1|once|TRBJ2-2
TGCGCCAGCAGCTTGAAACAGGGCAACACCGGGGAGCTGTTTTTT
CASSLKQGNTGELFF
>TRBD1|TRBV16|-|TRBJ1-2
TGTGCCAGCAGCCAATATGACAGGGGGCTTGGTGGCTACACCTTC
CASSQYDRGLGGYTF
>TRBD1|TRBV6-5|-|TRBJ1-5
TGTGCCAGCAGTTACTTAGGGGGCGGCCAGCCCCAGCATTTT
CASSYLGGGQPQHF
>TRBD2|TRBV4-3|-|TRBJ2-2
TGCGCCAGCAGCCGCGGGGGACTAGCGGGCGGCACCGGGGAGCTGTTTTTT
CASSRGGLAGGTGELFF
>-|TRBV30|-|TRBJ1-5
TGTGCCTGGAGCCAAGGACAAGTCGGTCAGCCCCAGCATTTT
CAWSQGQVGQPQHF
>-|TRBV6-5|-|TRBJ2-3
TGTGCCAGCAGTAAGCGACCCAACACAGATACGCAGTATTTT
CASSKRPNTDTQYF
>TRBD1|TRBV7-9|-|TRBJ2-1
TGTGCCAGCAGCTTCAGGGACAGGGCCATTAATGAGCAGTTCTTC
CASSFRDRAINEQFF
>TRBD2|TRBV7-9|-|TRBJ2-5
TGTGCCAGCAGCTTAGGCCTAGCGGGACTCCAAGAGACCCAGTACTTC
CASSLGLAGLQETQYF
>-|TRBV4-2|once|TRBJ2-1
TGTGCCAGCAGCCCGTGGGCGACACCGGGAGACAATGAGCAGTTCTTC
CASSPWATPGDNEQFF
>TRBD1|TRBV7-2|-|TRBJ1-5
TGTGCCAGCAGCTCCCCACCGGGACAGGTTCAGCCCCAGCATTTT
CASSSPPGQVQPQHF
>-|TRBV5-1|-|TRBJ1-3
TGCGCCAGCAGCCAAGATCCGGGATTTGCAAACACCATATATTTT
CASSQDPGFANTIYF